Given below is one T cell receptor (beta chain) in context. As yet, its antigen is unknown. At one end, the junction sequence differs from germline, possibly due to a read error. Germline V gene data show CDR1 as GTSNPN and CDR2 as SVGIG (reference sequence). CDR3 size: 13 residues. The data are from a study of lymphopenia after photon versus proton radiotherapy. Clones were sequenced by immunoSEQ multiplex PCR, and TCRdb holds only the in-frame ones, with some missing. The data hold approximately 24,000 clones, with roughly 89% observed a single time. General study points: Photon-treated patients lost naive T cells and TCR diversity; proton-treated stayed stable. Post-nadir TCR diversity decline inversely tracked overall survival among those who died. After lymphocyte nadir, photon-treated repertoires showed oligoclonal expansion, especially CD8+ Temra. Only patients who died were analyzed for survival; proton advantage is unproven.

This chain connects TRBV30 to TRBJ1-4; D remains unclear. The starting material was peripheral blood, obtained from a patient treated with photon-based radiotherapy. This TCR was sampled from a man aged 45 to 65 with gastric cancer. The CDR3 nucleotides read TGTGCCTGGATCAGATCCACCCCCTTTTTGGTTGTTTTT. It translates to CAWIRSTPFLVVF. The full variable domain, rest sourced from reference TRBV30 and TRBJ1-4, is SQTIHQWPATLVQPVGSPLSLECTVEGTSNPNLYWYRQAAGRGLQLLFYSVGIGQISSEVPQNLSASRPQDRQFILSSKKLLLSDSGFYLCAWIRSTPFLVVFGSGTQLSVL.